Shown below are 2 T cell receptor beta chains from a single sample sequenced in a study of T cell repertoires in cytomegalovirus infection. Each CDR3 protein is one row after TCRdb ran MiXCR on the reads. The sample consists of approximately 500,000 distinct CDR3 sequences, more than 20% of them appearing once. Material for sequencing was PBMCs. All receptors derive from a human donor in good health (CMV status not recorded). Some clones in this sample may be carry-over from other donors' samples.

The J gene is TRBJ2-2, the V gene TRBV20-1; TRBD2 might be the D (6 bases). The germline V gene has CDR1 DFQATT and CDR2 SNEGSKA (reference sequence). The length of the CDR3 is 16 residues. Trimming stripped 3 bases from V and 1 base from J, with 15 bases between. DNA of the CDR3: TGCAGTGCTAGTCGGGACTCTACAGAGAACACCGGGGAGCTGTTTTTT. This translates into CSASRDSTENTGELFF.

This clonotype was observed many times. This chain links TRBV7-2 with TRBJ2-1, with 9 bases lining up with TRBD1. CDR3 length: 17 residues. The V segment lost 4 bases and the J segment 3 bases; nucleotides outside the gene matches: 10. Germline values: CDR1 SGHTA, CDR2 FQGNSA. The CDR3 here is CASSSHLRTGDYNEQFF. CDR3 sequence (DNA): TGTGCCAGCAGCTCCCACCTCCGGACAGGGGACTACAATGAGCAGTTCTTC.